Listed below are T cell receptor beta chains from one sample, sequenced in a study of cytomegalovirus exposure and HLA in healthy donors. Only in-frame clones appear in the TCRdb table, and some are missing; sequencing was by immunoSEQ multiplex PCR. The sample records about 160,000 clones, more than 65% being singletons. The sample taken for sequencing was PBMCs. These receptors came from a woman in her thirties or forties in good health and CMV-seropositive. The CDR3 runs from the conserved cysteine through the conserved F or W. Fields, in order: J gene, D gene, V gene, clone size, CDR3 protein, CDR3 DNA. A D gene is named only where the DNA matches it firmly. For some rows the clone size is stated as once, few or many, or as a class when expanded; others skip it.

TRBJ1-5,TRBD1,TRBV5-5,NA,CASKRTGGEQPQHF,TGTGCCAGCAAAAGGACAGGGGGCGAACAGCCCCAGCATTTT
TRBJ1-4,TRBD1,TRBV2,NA,CASRPGTGVEKLFF,TGTGCCAGCAGGCCCGGGACAGGGGTAGAAAAACTGTTTTTT
TRBJ1-5,TRBD1,TRBV7-6,many,CASSLITPGQGRKQPQHF,TGTGCCAGCAGCTTAATTACACCGGGACAGGGGAGGAAACAGCCCCAGCATTTT
TRBJ2-7,NA,TRBV11-2,NA,CASSLGLARPLSYEQYF,TGTGCCAGCAGCTTAGGCTTGGCTAGGCCTCTCTCCTACGAGCAGTACTTC
TRBJ2-3,TRBD2,TRBV7-8,NA,CASSPLLTGRSDTQYF,TGTGCCAGCAGCCCCCTCCTCACCGGGAGGTCAGATACGCAGTATTTT
TRBJ2-7,TRBD1,TRBV28,once,CASSLTGLSYEQYF,TGTGCCAGCAGCCTGACAGGGCTATCCTACGAGCAGTACTTC
TRBJ2-2,TRBD2,TRBV5-4,NA,CASSLGTSGRAFGELFF,TGTGCCAGCAGCTTGGGGACTAGCGGGAGGGCCTTCGGGGAGCTGTTTTTT
TRBJ2-2,NA,TRBV2,NA,CASSYTGELFF,TGTGCCAGCAGCTACACCGGGGAGCTGTTTTTT
TRBJ2-3,TRBD2,TRBV6-1,NA,CASSLVAGAEDTQYF,TGTGCCAGCAGTCTCGTAGCGGGGGCGGAGGATACGCAGTATTTT
TRBJ1-2,TRBD1,TRBV18,once,CASSPIGGADGYPF,TGTGCCAGCTCACCAATAGGGGGCGCGGATGGCTACCCCTTC